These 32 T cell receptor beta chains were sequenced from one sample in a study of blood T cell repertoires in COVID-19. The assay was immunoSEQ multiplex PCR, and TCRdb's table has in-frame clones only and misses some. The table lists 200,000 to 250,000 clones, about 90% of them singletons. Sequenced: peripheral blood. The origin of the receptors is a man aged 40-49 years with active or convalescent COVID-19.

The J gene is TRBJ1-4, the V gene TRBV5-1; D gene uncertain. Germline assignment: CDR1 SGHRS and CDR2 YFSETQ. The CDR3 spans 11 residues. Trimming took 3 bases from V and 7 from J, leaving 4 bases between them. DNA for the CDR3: TGCGCCAGCAGCTCGAGTGAAAAACTGTTTTTT. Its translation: CASSSSEKLFF. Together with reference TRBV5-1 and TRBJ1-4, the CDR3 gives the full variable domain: KAGVTQTPRYLIKTRGQQVTLSCSPISGHRSVSWYQQTPGQGLQFLFEYFSETQRNKGNFPGRFSGRQFSNSRSEMNVSTLELGDSALYLCASSSSEKLFFGSGTQLSVL.

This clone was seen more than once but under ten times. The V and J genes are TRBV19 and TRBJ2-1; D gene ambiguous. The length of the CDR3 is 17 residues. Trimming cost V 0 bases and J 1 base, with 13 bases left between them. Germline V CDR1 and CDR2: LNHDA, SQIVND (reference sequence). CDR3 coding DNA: TGTGCCAGTAGTATAGAGGGCAGACCAAGTTCCTACAATGAGCAGTTCTTC. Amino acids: CASSIEGRPSSYNEQFF.

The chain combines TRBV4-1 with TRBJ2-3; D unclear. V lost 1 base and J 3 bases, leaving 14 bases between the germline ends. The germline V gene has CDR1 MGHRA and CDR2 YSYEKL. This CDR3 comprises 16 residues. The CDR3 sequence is CASSQVNLVSTDTQYF. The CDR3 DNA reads TGCGCCAGCAGCCAAGTAAACCTCGTGAGTACAGATACGCAGTATTTT.

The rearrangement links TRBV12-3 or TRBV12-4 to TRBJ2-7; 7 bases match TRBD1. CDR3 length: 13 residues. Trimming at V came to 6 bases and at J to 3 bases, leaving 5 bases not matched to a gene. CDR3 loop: CASSPGTVYEQYF. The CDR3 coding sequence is TGTGCCAGCAGCCCCGGGACAGTCTACGAGCAGTACTTC.

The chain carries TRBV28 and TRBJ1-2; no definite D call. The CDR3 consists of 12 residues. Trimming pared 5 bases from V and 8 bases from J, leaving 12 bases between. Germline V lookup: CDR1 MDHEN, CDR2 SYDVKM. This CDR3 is CASSIPGDGYTF. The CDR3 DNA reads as TGTGCCAGCAGTATACCGGGAGACGGCTACACCTTC.

CDR3 sequence: CASRGRGGNTIYF. The CDR3 DNA sequence: TGTGCCAGCAGGGGGCGAGGAGGAAACACCATATATTTT. This chain joins TRBV21-1 and TRBJ1-3; the table's D call, TRBD1, has no DNA check behind it. TRBV21-1 is flagged as a pseudogene. The CDR3 is made up of 13 amino acids.

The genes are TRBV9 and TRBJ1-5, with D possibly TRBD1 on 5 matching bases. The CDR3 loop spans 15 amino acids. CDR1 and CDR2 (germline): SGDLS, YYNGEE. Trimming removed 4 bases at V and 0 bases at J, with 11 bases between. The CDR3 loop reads CASSSRGSSNQPQHF. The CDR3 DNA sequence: TGTGCCAGCAGCTCCCGGGGGAGTAGCAATCAGCCCCAGCATTTT.

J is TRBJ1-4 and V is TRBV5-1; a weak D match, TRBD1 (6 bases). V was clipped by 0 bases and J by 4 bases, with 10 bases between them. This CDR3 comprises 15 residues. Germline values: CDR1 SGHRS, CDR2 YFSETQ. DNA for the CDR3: TGCGCCAGCAGCTTGGATACAGGGAATAATGAAAAACTGTTTTTT. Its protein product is CASSLDTGNNEKLFF.

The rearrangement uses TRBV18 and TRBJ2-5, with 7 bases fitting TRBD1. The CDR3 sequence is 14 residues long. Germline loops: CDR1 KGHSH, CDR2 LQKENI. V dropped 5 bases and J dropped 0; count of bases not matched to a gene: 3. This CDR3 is CASSGTAYQETQYF. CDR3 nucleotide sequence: TGTGCCAGCTCAGGGACAGCGTACCAAGAGACCCAGTACTTC.

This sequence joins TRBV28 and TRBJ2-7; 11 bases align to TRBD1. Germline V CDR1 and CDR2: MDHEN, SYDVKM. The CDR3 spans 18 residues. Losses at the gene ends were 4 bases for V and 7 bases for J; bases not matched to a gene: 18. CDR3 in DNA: TGTGCCAGCAGTTCCACCCCGTCGGACAGGGGGCACCTAGGGGAGCAGTACTTC. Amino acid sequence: CASSSTPSDRGHLGEQYF.

CDR3 bases: TGTGCCAGCAGCGCATACAGGGGAAATCAGCCCCAGCATTTT. Protein sequence: CASSAYRGNQPQHF. This rearrangement joins TRBV7-8 to TRBJ1-5, with 7 nucleotides matching TRBD1. This CDR3 contains 14 residues. Unmatched junction bases numbered 5, after V lost 5 bases and J lost 4 bases. Germline CDR1 reads SGHVS; CDR2 reads FQNEAQ.

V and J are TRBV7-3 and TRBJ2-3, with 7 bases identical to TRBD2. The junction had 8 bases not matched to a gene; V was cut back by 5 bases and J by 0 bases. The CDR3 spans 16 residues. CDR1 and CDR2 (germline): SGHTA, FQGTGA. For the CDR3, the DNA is TGTGCCAGCAGCGAAAAAACGGGGGGAAGCACAGATACGCAGTATTTT. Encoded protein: CASSEKTGGSTDTQYF.

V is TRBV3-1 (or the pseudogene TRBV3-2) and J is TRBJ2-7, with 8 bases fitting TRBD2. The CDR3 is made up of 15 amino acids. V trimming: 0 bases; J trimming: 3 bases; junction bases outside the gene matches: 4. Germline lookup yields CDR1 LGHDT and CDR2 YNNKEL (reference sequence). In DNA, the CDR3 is TGTGCCAGCAGCCAAGAAATAGCGGGAAGCTACGAGCAGTACTTC. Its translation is CASSQEIAGSYEQYF.

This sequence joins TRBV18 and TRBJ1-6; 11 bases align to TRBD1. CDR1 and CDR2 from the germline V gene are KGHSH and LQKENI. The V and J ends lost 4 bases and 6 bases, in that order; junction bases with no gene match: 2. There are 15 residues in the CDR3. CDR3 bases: TGTGCCAGCTCACTCGGACAGGGGGCTAATTCACCCCTCCACTTT. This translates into CASSLGQGANSPLHF.

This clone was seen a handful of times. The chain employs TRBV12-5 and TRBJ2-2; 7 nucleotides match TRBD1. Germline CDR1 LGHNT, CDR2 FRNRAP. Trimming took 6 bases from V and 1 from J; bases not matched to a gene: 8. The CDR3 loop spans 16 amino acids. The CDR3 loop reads CASGAPGTENTGELFF. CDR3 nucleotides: TGTGCTAGTGGAGCCCCCGGGACAGAGAACACCGGGGAGCTGTTTTTT.

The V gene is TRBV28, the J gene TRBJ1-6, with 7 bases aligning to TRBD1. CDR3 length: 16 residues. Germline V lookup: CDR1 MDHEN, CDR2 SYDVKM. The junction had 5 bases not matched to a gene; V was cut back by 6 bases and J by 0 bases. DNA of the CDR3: TGTGCCAGCAGCCCGGGACAGCTCTCCTATAATTCACCCCTCCACTTT. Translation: CASSPGQLSYNSPLHF.

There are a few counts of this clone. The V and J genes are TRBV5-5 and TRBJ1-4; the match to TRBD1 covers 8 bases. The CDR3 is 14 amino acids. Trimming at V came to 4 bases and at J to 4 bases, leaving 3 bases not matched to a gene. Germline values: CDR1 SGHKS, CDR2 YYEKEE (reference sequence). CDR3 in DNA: TGTGCCAGCAGCATTACAGGGGGTAATGAAAAACTGTTTTTT. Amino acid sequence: CASSITGGNEKLFF. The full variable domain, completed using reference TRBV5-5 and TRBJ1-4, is DAGVTQSPTHLIKTRGQQVTLRCSPISGHKSVSWYQQVLGQGPQFIFQYYEKEERGRGNFPDRFSARQFPNYSSELNVNALLLGDSALYLCASSITGGNEKLFFGSGTQLSVL.

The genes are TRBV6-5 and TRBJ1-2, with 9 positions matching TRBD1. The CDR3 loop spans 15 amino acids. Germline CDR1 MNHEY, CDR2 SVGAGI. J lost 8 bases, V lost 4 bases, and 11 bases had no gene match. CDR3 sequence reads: CASSSPDRGGRGYTF. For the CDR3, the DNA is TGTGCCAGCAGTTCCCCGGACAGGGGAGGCCGGGGCTACACCTTC.

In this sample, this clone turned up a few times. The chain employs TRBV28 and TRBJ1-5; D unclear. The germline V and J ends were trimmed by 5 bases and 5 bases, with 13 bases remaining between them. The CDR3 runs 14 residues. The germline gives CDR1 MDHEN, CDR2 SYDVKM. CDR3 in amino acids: CASSLATAYQPQHF. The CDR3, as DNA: TGTGCCAGCAGTCTAGCGACGGCCTATCAGCCCCAGCATTTT.

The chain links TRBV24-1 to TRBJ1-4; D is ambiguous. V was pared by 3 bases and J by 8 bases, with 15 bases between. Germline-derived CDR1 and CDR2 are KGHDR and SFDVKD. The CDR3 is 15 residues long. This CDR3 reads CATSDPKTAVEKLFF. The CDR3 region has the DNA TGTGCCACCAGTGATCCTAAGACGGCGGTAGAAAAACTGTTTTTT.

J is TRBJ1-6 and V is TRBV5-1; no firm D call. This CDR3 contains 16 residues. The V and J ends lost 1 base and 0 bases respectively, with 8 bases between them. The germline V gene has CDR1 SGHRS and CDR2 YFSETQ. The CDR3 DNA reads TGCGCCAGCAGCTTGTATGGGAGCTCCTATAATTCACCCCTCCACTTT. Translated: CASSLYGSSYNSPLHF.

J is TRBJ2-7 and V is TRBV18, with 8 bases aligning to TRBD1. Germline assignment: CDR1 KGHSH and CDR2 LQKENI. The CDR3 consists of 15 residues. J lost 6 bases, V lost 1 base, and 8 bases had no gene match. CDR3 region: CASSPQDREPLEQYF. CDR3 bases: TGTGCCAGCTCACCACAGGACAGGGAACCCCTCGAGCAGTACTTC. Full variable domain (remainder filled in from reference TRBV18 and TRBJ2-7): NAGVMQNPRHLVRRRGQEARLRCSPMKGHSHVYWYRQLPEEGLKFMVYLQKENIIDESGMPKERFSAEFPKEGPSILRIQQVVRGDSAAYFCASSPQDREPLEQYFGPGTRLTVT.

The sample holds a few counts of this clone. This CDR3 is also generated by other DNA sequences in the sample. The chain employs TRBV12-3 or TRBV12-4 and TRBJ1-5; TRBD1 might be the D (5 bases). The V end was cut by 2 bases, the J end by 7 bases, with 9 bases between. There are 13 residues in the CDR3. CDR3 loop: CASSLRRDQPQHF. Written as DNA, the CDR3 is TGTGCCAGCAGTTTAAGGCGGGACCAGCCCCAGCATTTT.

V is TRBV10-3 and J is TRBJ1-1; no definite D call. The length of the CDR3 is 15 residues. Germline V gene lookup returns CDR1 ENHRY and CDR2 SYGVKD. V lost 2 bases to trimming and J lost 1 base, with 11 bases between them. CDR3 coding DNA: TGTGCCATCAGTGAGCCGCGGTTGGGGAACACTGAAGCTTTCTTT. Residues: CAISEPRLGNTEAFF.

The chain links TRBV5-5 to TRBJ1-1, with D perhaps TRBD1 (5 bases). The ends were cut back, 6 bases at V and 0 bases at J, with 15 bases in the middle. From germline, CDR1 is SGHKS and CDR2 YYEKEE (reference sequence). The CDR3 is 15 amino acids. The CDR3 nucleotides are TGTGCCAGCACCCTCGATCAGGACATGAACACTGAAGCTTTCTTT. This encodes CASTLDQDMNTEAFF.

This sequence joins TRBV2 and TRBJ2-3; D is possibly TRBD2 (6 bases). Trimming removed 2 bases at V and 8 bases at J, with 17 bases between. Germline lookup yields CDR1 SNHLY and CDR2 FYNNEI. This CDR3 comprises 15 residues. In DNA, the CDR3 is TGTGCCAGCAGTGAACCGGGCGGGGCCCGGGGTACGCAGTATTTT. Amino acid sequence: CASSEPGGARGTQYF.

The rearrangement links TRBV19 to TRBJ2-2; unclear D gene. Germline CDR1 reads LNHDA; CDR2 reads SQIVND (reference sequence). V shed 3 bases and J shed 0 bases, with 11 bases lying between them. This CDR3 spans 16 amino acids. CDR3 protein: CASSIQEPSNTGELFF. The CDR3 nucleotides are TGTGCCAGTAGTATTCAGGAACCCTCGAACACCGGGGAGCTGTTTTTT.

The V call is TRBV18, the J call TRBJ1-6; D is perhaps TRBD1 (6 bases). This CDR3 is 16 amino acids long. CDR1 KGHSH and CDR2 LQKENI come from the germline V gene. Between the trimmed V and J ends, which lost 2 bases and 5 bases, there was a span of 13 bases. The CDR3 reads CASSPRDIQDNSPLHF. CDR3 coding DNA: TGTGCCAGCTCACCAAGGGACATACAAGATAATTCACCCCTCCACTTT.

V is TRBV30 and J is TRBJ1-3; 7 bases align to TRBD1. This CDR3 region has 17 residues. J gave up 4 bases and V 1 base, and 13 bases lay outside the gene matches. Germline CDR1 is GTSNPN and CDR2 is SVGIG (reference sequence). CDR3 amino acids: CAWSDDIGTAFGNTIYF. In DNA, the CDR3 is TGTGCCTGGAGTGACGATATCGGGACAGCCTTCGGAAACACCATATATTTT.

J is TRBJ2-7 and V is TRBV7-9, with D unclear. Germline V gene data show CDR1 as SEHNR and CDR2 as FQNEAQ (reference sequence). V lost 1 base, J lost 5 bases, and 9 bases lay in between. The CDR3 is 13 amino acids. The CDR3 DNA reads TGTGCCAGCAGCTTAGGATTGCGGAACGAGCAGTACTTC. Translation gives CASSLGLRNEQYF.

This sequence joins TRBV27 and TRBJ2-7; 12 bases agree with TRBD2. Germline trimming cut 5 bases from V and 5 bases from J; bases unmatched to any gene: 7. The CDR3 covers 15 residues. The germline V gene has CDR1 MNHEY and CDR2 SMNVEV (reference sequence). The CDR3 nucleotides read TGTGCCAGCAGTCCCCAGACTAGCGGGAGCGACGAGCAGTACTTC. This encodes CASSPQTSGSDEQYF.

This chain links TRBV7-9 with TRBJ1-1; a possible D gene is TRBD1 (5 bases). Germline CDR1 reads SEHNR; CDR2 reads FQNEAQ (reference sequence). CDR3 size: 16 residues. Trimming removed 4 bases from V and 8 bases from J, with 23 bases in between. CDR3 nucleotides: TGTGCCAGCAGCTCGGCAGACTGGACAAGGCGCCCCGAAGCTTTCTTT. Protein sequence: CASSSADWTRRPEAFF.